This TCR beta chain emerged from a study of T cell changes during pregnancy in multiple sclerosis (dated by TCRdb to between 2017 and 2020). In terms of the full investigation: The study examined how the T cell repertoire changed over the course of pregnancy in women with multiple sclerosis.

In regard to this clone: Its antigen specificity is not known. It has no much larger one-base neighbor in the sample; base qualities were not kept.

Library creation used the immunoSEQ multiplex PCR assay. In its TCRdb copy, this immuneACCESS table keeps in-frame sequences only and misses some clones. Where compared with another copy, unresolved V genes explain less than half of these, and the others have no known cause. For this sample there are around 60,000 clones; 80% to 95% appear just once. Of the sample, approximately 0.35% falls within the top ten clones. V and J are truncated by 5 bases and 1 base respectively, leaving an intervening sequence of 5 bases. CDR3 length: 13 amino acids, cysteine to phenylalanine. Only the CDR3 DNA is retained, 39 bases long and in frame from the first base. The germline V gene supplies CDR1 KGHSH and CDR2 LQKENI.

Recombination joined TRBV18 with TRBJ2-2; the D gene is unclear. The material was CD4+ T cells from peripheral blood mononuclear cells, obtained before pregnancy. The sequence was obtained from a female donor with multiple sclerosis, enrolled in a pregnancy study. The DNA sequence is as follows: TGTGCCAGCTCAACAATGAACACCGGGGAGCTGTTTTTT. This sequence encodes CASSTMNTGELFF. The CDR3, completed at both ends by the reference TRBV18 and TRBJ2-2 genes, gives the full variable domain NAGVMQNPRHLVRRRGQEARLRCSPMKGHSHVYWYRQLPEEGLKFMVYLQKENIIDESGMPKERFSAEFPKEGPSILRIQQVVRGDSAAYFCASSTMNTGELFFGEGSRLTVL.